This TCR beta chain stems from a study of blood T cells in healthy people across ages. Study-level findings and limits: Unsorted PBMCs ruled out conclusive naive versus antigen-experienced comparison.

Through a sample-barcoded 5' primer and a J-beta primer mix, a second PCR was run for roughly 7 to 12 cycles. Every sample gave at least 2.5 million paired-end reads containing CDR3. TCRdb used MiXCR to reprocess the 5' RACE reads, holding one entry per CDR3 protein. Seen here are some 1.5 million distinct CDR3 sequences, 28% observed once, and the top ten hold 7.7%. There are a few counts of this clonotype. Its antigen is currently unknown. The sample taken for sequencing was blood. The clonotype originates from a woman aged 25 to 39 in good health.

As DNA, the CDR3 is TGTGCCAGCAGTTACCCGACAGGGAAGGGATATGGCTACACCTTC. Translation gives CASSYPTGKGYGYTF. V is TRBV6-5 and J is TRBJ1-2; 7 bases fit TRBD1. CDR3 length equals 15 residues. Germline-derived CDR1 and CDR2 are MNHEY and SVGAGI. With V trimmed by 2 bases and J by 5 bases, 8 bases remained unmatched.